This is a list of T cell receptor beta chains from one sample in a study of regulatory T cells in long-lasting Graves disease. TCRdb reprocessed the multiplex PCR reads with MiXCR, giving one entry per CDR3 protein. The profile shows a few hundred thousand distinct CDR3 sequences, about 15% of them singletons. Separately, the same data were catalogued under a study of T cells in Graves' hyperthyroidism and ophthalmopathy.

Sequencing was performed on peripheral blood mononuclear cells (PBMCs), taken at new diagnosis, from a patient treated with antithyroid drugs. These receptors originate from a woman between 45 and 60 years old with Graves disease. CDR3s include the opening cysteine and the closing phenylalanine or tryptophan. D genes are given only for firm matches. Rows give clone size only sometimes, using once, few, many, or a class for an expanded clone.

D gene,V gene,J gene,clone size,CDR3 protein,CDR3 DNA
.,TRBV3-1,TRBJ1-1,many,CASSQNAGSTEAFF,TGTGCCAGCAGCCAAAACGCGGGGAGCACTGAAGCTTTCTTT
TRBD1,TRBV6-2/TRBV6-3,TRBJ1-5,many,CASSSPPGQDYSNQPQHF,TGTGCCAGCAGTTCTCCTCCGGGACAGGATTATAGCAATCAGCCCCAGCATTTT
TRBD2,TRBV3-1,TRBJ2-7,many,CASSPPTSAYEQYF,TGTGCCAGCAGCCCTCCAACTAGCGCCTACGAGCAGTACTTC
TRBD1,TRBV28,TRBJ2-5,many,CASSIGTAGGETQYF,TGTGCCAGCAGTATCGGGACAGCCGGCGGAGAGACCCAGTACTTC
.,TRBV12-3/TRBV12-4,TRBJ2-7,many,CASSRSSWVYEQYF,TGTGCCAGCAGCCGGTCAAGCTGGGTCTACGAGCAGTACTTC
.,TRBV19,TRBJ2-5,few,CASSAQARGLQETQYF,TGTGCCAGTAGTGCACAAGCGCGGGGGCTCCAAGAGACCCAGTACTTC
.,TRBV28,TRBJ2-6,.,CASTTGSTGANVLTF,TGTGCCAGCACGACAGGCAGTACTGGGGCCAACGTCCTGACTTTC
.,TRBV7-9,TRBJ2-3,.,CASTHRILPDTQYF,TGTGCCAGCACCCATCGTATCCTCCCAGATACGCAGTATTTT
.,TRBV4-1,TRBJ2-5,.,CASSPQTRSVETQYF,TGCGCCAGCAGCCCCCAGACCCGGTCAGTAGAGACCCAGTACTTC
TRBD2,TRBV5-1,TRBJ2-1,many,CASSSTPSSGSTREQFF,TGCGCCAGCAGCTCGACCCCCTCTAGCGGGAGTACTCGTGAGCAGTTCTTC
TRBD1,TRBV7-3,TRBJ2-2,many,CASSSAGGTGELFF,TGTGCCAGCAGCAGCGCAGGGGGCACCGGGGAGCTGTTTTTT
.,TRBV27,TRBJ2-3,many,CASSYGTYSPETDTQYF,TGTGCCAGCAGCTATGGGACCTATTCCCCCGAAACAGATACGCAGTATTTT
TRBD2,TRBV25-1,TRBJ2-1,.,CASSEWREGAEQFF,TGTGCCAGCAGTGAATGGCGGGAGGGCGCTGAGCAGTTCTTC